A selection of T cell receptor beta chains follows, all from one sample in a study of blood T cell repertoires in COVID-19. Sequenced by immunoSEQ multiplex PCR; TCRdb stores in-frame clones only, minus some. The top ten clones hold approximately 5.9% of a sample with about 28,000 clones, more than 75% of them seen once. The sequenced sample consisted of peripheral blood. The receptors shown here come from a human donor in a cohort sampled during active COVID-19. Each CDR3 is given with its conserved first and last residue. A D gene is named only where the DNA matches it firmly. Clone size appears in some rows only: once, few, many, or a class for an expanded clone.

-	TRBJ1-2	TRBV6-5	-	TGTGCCAGCACCCAAGGAGGGCCCCTCCTATACGGCTACACCTTC	CASTQGGPLLYGYTF
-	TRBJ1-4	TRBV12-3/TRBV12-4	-	TGTGCCAGCAGTTTAGGAGGGAATGAAAAACTGTTTTTT	CASSLGGNEKLFF
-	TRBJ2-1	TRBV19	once	TGTGCCAGTAGTATAGAAGCGGAACTGGACAATGAGCAGTTCTTC	CASSIEAELDNEQFF
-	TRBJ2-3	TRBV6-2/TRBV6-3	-	TGTGCCAGCAGTTACATAGCGTACAGCACAGATACGCAGTATTTT	CASSYIAYSTDTQYF
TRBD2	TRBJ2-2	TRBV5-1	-	TGCGCCAGCAGGAAAGCGGGGGCTAACACCGGGGAGCTGTTTTTT	CASRKAGANTGELFF
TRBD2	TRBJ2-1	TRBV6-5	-	TGTGCCAGCATGGTGGGGGGGAGCTCCTACAATGAGCAGTTCTTC	CASMVGGSSYNEQFF
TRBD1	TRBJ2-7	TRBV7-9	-	TGTGCCAGCAGCTGGGACAGTGAGCAGTACTTC	CASSWDSEQYF
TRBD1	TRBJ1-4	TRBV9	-	TGTGCCAGCAGCGTCAGGGGGCGAGGTCTAGGGGAAAAACTGTTTTTT	CASSVRGRGLGEKLFF
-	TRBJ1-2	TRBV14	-	TGTGCCAGCAGCCAAGATCTGCGGGGATCCTCCAGACTAGCTAACTATGGCTACACCTTC	CASSQDLRGSSRLANYGYTF
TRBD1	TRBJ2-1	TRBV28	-	TGTGCCAGCAGTTTGGGACAGCAGGTTTACAATGAGCAGTTCTTC	CASSLGQQVYNEQFF
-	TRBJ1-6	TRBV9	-	TGTGCCAGCAGCGTATCGACAGATAATTCACCCCTCCACTTT	CASSVSTDNSPLHF
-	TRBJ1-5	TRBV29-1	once	TGCAGCGTTGTGGCAGGAAGCAATCAGCCCCAGCATTTT	CSVVAGSNQPQHF
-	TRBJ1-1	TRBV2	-	TGTGCCAGAACCACAGAGGGTAGGAACACTGAAGCTTTCTTT	CARTTEGRNTEAFF
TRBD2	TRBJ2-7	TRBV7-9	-	TGTGCCAGCAGCTTGCGGGGGGCGCAGCTCGACGAGCAGTACTTC	CASSLRGAQLDEQYF
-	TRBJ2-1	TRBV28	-	TGTGCCAGCAGTTTGGGCCTAACCAATGAGCAGTTCTTC	CASSLGLTNEQFF
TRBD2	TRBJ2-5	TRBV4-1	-	TGCGCCAGCAGCCGCGGACTAGCGGATCAAGAGACCCAGTACTTC	CASSRGLADQETQYF
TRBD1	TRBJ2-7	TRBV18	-	TGTGCCAGCTCACAGGACAGGGAGGTCACTTACGAGCAGTACTTC	CASSQDREVTYEQYF
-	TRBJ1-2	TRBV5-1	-	TGCGCCAGCAGCTCCGGACAATATGGCTACACCTTC	CASSSGQYGYTF
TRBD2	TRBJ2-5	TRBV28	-	TGTGCCAGGCTTGGCGGGGGACCGCAAGAGACCCAGTACTTC	CARLGGGPQETQYF
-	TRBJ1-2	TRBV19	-	TGTGCCAGTAGTATAGGGACATCGGTTCGCTATGGCTACACCTTC	CASSIGTSVRYGYTF
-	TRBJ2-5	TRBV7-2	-	TGTGCCAGCAGCTTTAGCGGCCAGGGAGAGACCCAGTACTTC	CASSFSGQGETQYF
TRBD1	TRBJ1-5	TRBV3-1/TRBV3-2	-	TGTGCCAGCAGCCGGGGACAGGGAAATCATCCCCAGCATTTT	CASSRGQGNHPQHF
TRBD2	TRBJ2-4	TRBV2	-	TGTGCCAGCAGTGACGGGACTAGCGGGCGAGCCCTGGCCAAAAACATTCAGTACTTC	CASSDGTSGRALAKNIQYF
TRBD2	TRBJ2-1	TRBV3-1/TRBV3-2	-	TGTGCCAGCAGAGCCGGGACTAGCGGGGGTTTTTACAATGAGCAGTTCTTC	CASRAGTSGGFYNEQFF
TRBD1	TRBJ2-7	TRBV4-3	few	TGCGCCAGCAGCCAAGACTGGGGGACAGAGACCTACGAGCAGTACTTC	CASSQDWGTETYEQYF
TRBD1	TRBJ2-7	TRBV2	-	TGTGCCAGCACCCTAGGACAGGGGTGGGACGAGCAGTACTTC	CASTLGQGWDEQYF
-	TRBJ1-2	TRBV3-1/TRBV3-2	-	TGTGCCAGCAGCCAAGATAGCCAGGGTACAGACTATGGCTACACCTTC	CASSQDSQGTDYGYTF
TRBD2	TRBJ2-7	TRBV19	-	TGTGCCAGTAGTACTTTAGCGGGGGGGCCGACCGAGCAGTACTTC	CASSTLAGGPTEQYF
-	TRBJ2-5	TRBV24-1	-	TGTGCCACCTCGGGGGTGGGGAATCAAGAGACCCAGTACTTC	CATSGVGNQETQYF
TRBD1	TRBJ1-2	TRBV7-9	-	TGTGCCAGCAGCTTAGCGACAGGGGGAATTACTGGTGGCTACACCTTC	CASSLATGGITGGYTF
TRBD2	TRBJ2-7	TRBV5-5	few	TGTGCCAGCAGCTGGACTAGCGGGGGTTTCTACGAGCAGTACTTC	CASSWTSGGFYEQYF
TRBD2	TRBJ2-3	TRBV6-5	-	TGTGCCAGCAGTAAGGGGACTACCGGCCCGGATACGCAGTATTTT	CASSKGTTGPDTQYF
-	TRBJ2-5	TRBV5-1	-	TGCGCCAGCACCTCCCTCGCGGGGGCGGGAGAGACCCAGTACTTC	CASTSLAGAGETQYF
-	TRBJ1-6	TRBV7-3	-	TGTGCCAGCAGCCCCGGGGGTTCCTATAATTCACCCCTCCACTTT	CASSPGGSYNSPLHF
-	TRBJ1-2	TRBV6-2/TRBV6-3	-	TGTGCCAGCAGTTACATAGCCTCTGGCTACACCTTC	CASSYIASGYTF
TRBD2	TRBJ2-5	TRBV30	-	TGTGCCTGGAGGCGAGCGGGGGCCTACCAAGAGACCCAGTACTTC	CAWRRAGAYQETQYF
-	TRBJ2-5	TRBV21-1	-	TGTGCCAGCAGCAAAGAAAGGAGACTAGCGAGGAGCCAAGAGACCCAGTACTTC	CASSKERRLARSQETQYF
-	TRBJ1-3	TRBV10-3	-	TGTGCCATCAGTGACCCAGGGTGGGGAAACACCATATATTTT	CAISDPGWGNTIYF
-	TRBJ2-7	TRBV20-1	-	TGCAGTGCTAGGGAGGAGTACGAGCAGTACTTC	CSAREEYEQYF
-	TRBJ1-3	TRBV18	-	TGTGCCAGCTCACCCTTACCGACAAGCCCCTCTGGAAACACCATATATTTT	CASSPLPTSPSGNTIYF
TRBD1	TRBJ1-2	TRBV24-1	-	TGTGCCACCAGTGATGCGGACAGGGGAGGAGATGGCTACACCTTC	CATSDADRGGDGYTF
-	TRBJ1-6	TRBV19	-	TGTGCCACCTCCCTCGGCAGGATGGTGAATAATTCACCCCTCCACTTT	CATSLGRMVNNSPLHF
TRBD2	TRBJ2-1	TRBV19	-	TGTGCCAGTAGTATTGGCACTAGCGGGGGGCCCTACAATGAGCAGTTCTTC	CASSIGTSGGPYNEQFF
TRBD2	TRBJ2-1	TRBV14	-	TGTGCCAGCAGCCAAGGAGCGGGGCCCCCCTACAATGAGCAGTTCTTC	CASSQGAGPPYNEQFF
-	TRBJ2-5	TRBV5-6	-	TGTGCCAGCAGTATTGGATCGGGGTGGCAAGAGACCCAGTACTTC	CASSIGSGWQETQYF
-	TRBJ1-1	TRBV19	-	TGTGCCAGTAGTACAGGGTCCCCTGGACAGAAAAACACTGAAGCTTTCTTT	CASSTGSPGQKNTEAFF
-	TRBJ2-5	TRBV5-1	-	TGCGCCAGCAGCTTTGGGGGGTACCAAGAGACCCAGTACTTC	CASSFGGYQETQYF
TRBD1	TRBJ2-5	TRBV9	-	TGTGCCAGCAGCGAGGGACAGGGTAACCCGGAGACCCAGTACTTC	CASSEGQGNPETQYF
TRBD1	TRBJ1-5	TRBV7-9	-	TGTGCCAGCAGCTCGACAGGGGGTAGCAATCAGCCCCAGCATTTT	CASSSTGGSNQPQHF